This section outlines one TCR beta chain sequence together with its context. The CDR3 consists of 15 residues. V lost 2 bases to trimming and J lost 7 bases, with 16 bases between them. Germline V gives CDR1 SGHKS, CDR2 YYEKEE (reference sequence). The entry originates in a study of blood T cell repertoires in COVID-19. About the study: Sample material is recorded as cDNA or gDNA derived from T cells, B-cell-depleted T cells, or PBMCs.

TCRdb's copy holds only in-frame clones and misses some; the assay was immunoSEQ multiplex PCR. Here the sample spans about 210,000 clones, over 80% being singletons. Cohort 3 recovery required two negative PCRs, clearance, or symptom resolution. V usage is TRBV5-5 and J usage is TRBJ2-1; the D gene is possibly TRBD2 (5 bases). The sequence was obtained from a man aged 30-40 years who had recovered from COVID-19. The material sequenced was PBMCs or T cells enriched from blood (not recorded which). CDR3 in DNA: TGTGCCAGCAGCTTACTCGGGGAATCGTGGAATGAGCAGTTCTTC. Residues: CASSLLGESWNEQFF.